The T cell receptor beta chain described here comes from a study of human T cells and chemical hapten exposure. TCRdb fed the RACE reads into MiXCR, producing one record per CDR3 protein. The sample records 370,000 or so distinct CDR3 sequences, nearly 5% being singletons. This CDR3 has 17 amino acids. Trimming at V came to 1 base and at J to 4 bases, leaving 9 bases not matched to a gene. Per germline, CDR1 DFQATT and CDR2 SNEGSKA (reference sequence). This clonotype was observed many times. Time point reported: patch test 1, 2 weeks after DPC sensitization. The treatment was: therapeutic diphenylcyclopropenone sensitization with weekly scalp DPC.

The chain couples TRBV20-1 to TRBJ2-1; 11 bases agree with TRBD2. The input for sequencing was whole blood, taken in connection with sensitization to the hapten diphenylcyclopropenone (DPC). This TCR derives from a woman in her 50s with alopecia areata. Some clones in this sample may be carry-over from other donors' samples. The CDR3, as DNA: TGCAGTGCTAGAGGATATAGCGGGGGGGCTTTTTACAATGAGCAGTTCTTC. Translated, it gives CSARGYSGGAFYNEQFF.